Listed below are T cell receptor beta chains from one sample, sequenced in a study of cytomegalovirus exposure and HLA in healthy donors. Produced via immunoSEQ multiplex PCR; TCRdb's table is partial and in-frame only. In the table there are about 210,000 clones, about 85% of which are singletons. Input material: PBMCs. The receptors shown here come from a girl aged 2 to 9 in good health and CMV-seronegative. CDR3s include the opening cysteine and the closing phenylalanine or tryptophan. The D gene is left open where the match is weak.

cdr3_length j_call v_call d_call cdr3_nt cdr3_aa
14 TRBJ2-1 TRBV4-1 - TGCGCCAGCACAGGGGCTGGCTCCTACAATGAGCAGTTCTTC CASTGAGSYNEQFF
15 TRBJ2-5 TRBV5-1 TRBD2 TGCGCCAGCAGCTTAGGAGCGGGGGCGCAAGAGACCCAGTACTTC CASSLGAGAQETQYF
15 TRBJ2-7 TRBV14 - TGTGCCAGCAGCCGGTTAGGACGGACTATTTACGAGCAGTACTTC CASSRLGRTIYEQYF
13 TRBJ2-5 TRBV5-6 - TGTGCCAGCAGCCCAGAAATACAAGAGACCCAGTACTTC CASSPEIQETQYF
15 TRBJ2-7 TRBV6-5 - TGTGCCAGCAGTCAAACTTGGGCAGCATCCTACGAGCAGTACTTC CASSQTWAASYEQYF
16 TRBJ1-4 TRBV2 TRBD1 TGTGCCAGCACCATCGACAGGGGCGCAACTAATGAAAAACTGTTTTTT CASTIDRGATNEKLFF
15 TRBJ2-7 TRBV6-5 - TGTGCCAGCAGTTACTCGATGGGGGCCTCCTACGAGCAGTACTTC CASSYSMGASYEQYF
11 TRBJ2-7 TRBV20-1 - TGCAGTGCTAGAATAGCGTACGAGCAGTACTTC CSARIAYEQYF
17 TRBJ2-3 TRBV4-2 - TGTGCCAGCAGCCTCCACGCGGGATATCCTATTACAGATACGCAGTATTTT CASSLHAGYPITDTQYF
17 TRBJ2-1 TRBV4-1 TRBD2 TGCGCCAGCAGCCATCCTAAGCGGGGGAGCTCCTACAATGAGCAGTTCTTC CASSHPKRGSSYNEQFF
14 TRBJ1-2 TRBV7-2 TRBD1 TGTGCCAGCAGCCGGGACAGGGGGGATGATGGCTACACCTTC CASSRDRGDDGYTF
14 TRBJ2-5 TRBV2 - TGTGCCAGCGCCGAACAGGGTATTAGGGAGACCCAGTACTTC CASAEQGIRETQYF
13 TRBJ2-5 TRBV5-1 TRBD2 TGCGCCAGCAGCCCAACTAGCGCGGAGACCCAGTACTTC CASSPTSAETQYF
15 TRBJ2-1 TRBV2 TRBD2 TGTGCCAGCACCCTTACCCAAACGCGGGGGTATGAGCAGTTCTTC CASTLTQTRGYEQFF
17 TRBJ2-2 TRBV5-1 TRBD2 TGCGCCAGCAGCCCTCCTCATAGCGGGGGGAACACCGGGGAGCTGTTTTTT CASSPPHSGGNTGELFF
13 TRBJ1-1 TRBV25-1 - TGTGCCAGCAGTGAGGCAGGGAACACTGAAGCTTTCTTT CASSEAGNTEAFF
13 TRBJ1-1 TRBV15 - TGTGCCACCAGCAGAGATTTGCAGGCTGAAGCTTTCTTT CATSRDLQAEAFF
11 TRBJ1-2 TRBV9 - TGTGCCAGCAGCGCCACAGGGGGCTACACCTTC CASSATGGYTF
13 TRBJ2-7 TRBV18 - TGTGCCAGCTCACCCCAGAACTCCTACGAGCAGTACTTC CASSPQNSYEQYF
16 TRBJ2-3 TRBV11-1 TRBD2 TGTGCCAGCAGCTTAGCGGGACTAGCGGGGGATAATACGCAGTATTTT CASSLAGLAGDNTQYF
18 TRBJ1-1 TRBV11-2 TRBD1 TGTGCCAGCAGCTCCGCGGGGGACAGGGCCGAACGACGGACTGAAGCTTTCTTT CASSSAGDRAERRTEAFF
15 TRBJ2-5 TRBV11-2 - TGTGCCAGCAGCTTAGTACCAGGTCCAGTAGAGACCCAGTACTTC CASSLVPGPVETQYF
15 TRBJ2-2 TRBV6-5 TRBD2 TGTGCCAGCAGCTCGGGACTAGCCCACACCGGGGAGCTGTTTTTT CASSSGLAHTGELFF